These 23 T cell receptor beta chains share one sample of origin, sequenced in a study of shared clonotypes between healthy human individuals. Clones were read by immunoSEQ multiplex PCR, and TCRdb kept only the in-frame ones, dropping some. The sample holds about 700,000 clones, 92% seen once. Selected positively for CCR7 and CD45RO-negative, naive CD8 cells excluded terminally differentiated effector memory CD45RA+ cells. Source material: naive CD8+ T cells sorted from blood. Receptors originate from a man aged 30-40 years in good health.

J is TRBJ2-5 and V is TRBV4-1; a weak D match, TRBD2 (5 bases). The germline V gene has CDR1 MGHRA and CDR2 YSYEKL. Trimming cost V 1 base and J 7 bases, with 7 bases left between them. The CDR3 length is 12 residues. CDR3 residues: CASSQGGRTQYF. In DNA form, the CDR3 reads TGCGCCAGCAGCCAAGGAGGGCGGACCCAGTACTTC.

This clone was seen a single time. The chain uses TRBV30 and TRBJ1-4; possibly TRBD1 for D (6 bases). This CDR3 contains 14 residues. Germline loops: CDR1 GTSNPN, CDR2 SVGIG (reference sequence). The V end was cut by 5 bases, the J end by 7 bases, with 17 bases between. CDR3 residues: CAWEKTGPGEKLFF. The CDR3 DNA reads TGTGCCTGGGAAAAGACAGGTCCGGGTGAAAAACTGTTTTTT. Filled out from reference TRBV30 and TRBJ1-4, the complete variable domain reads SQTIHQWPATLVQPVGSPLSLECTVEGTSNPNLYWYRQAAGRGLQLLFYSVGIGQISSEVPQNLSASRPQDRQFILSSKKLLLSDSGFYLCAWEKTGPGEKLFFGSGTQLSVL.

This rearrangement joins TRBV5-1 to TRBJ2-3; 8 bases line up with TRBD1. This CDR3 contains 15 residues. CDR1 is SGHRS and CDR2 is YFSETQ in the germline V gene. Trimming took 4 bases from V and 3 from J; bases not matched to a gene: 7. CDR3 bases: TGCGCCAGCAGCCTCCGACAGGGGTTTACAGATACGCAGTATTTT. Its translation is CASSLRQGFTDTQYF.

This rearrangement joins TRBV7-9 to TRBJ1-3, with TRBD1 as a possible D gene (5 bases). The germline V and J ends were trimmed by 4 bases and 0 bases, with 13 bases remaining between them. Germline-derived CDR1 and CDR2 are SEHNR and FQNEAQ (reference sequence). This CDR3 is built from 16 residues. CDR3 in DNA: TGTGCCAGCAGCTCGAATGGGGACGGCTCTGGAAACACCATATATTTT. Its protein product is CASSSNGDGSGNTIYF.

J is TRBJ2-1 and V is TRBV27, with 11 bases identical to TRBD2. The trim removed 6 bases at V and 6 bases at J, leaving 10 bases unmatched. This CDR3 is built from 16 residues. CDR1 is MNHEY and CDR2 is SMNVEV in the germline V gene (reference sequence). The CDR3 region is CASRSEDGTSGNEQFF. CDR3 DNA sequence: TGTGCCAGCAGGTCAGAAGACGGGACTAGCGGCAATGAGCAGTTCTTC.

The chain joins TRBV19 to TRBJ2-1; D might be TRBD1 (5 bases). The V end was cut by 2 bases, the J end by 5 bases, with 13 bases between. This CDR3 is built from 15 residues. Per germline, CDR1 LNHDA and CDR2 SQIVND (reference sequence). The CDR3 loop is CASSIQSTAHNEQFF. CDR3 in DNA: TGTGCCAGTAGTATACAGTCGACAGCCCACAATGAGCAGTTCTTC.

The V and J genes are TRBV6-5 and TRBJ1-3, with D uncertain. The CDR3 loop spans 15 amino acids. The V gene's germline CDR1 is MNHEY and CDR2 SVGAGI. Trimming took off 6 bases at V and 0 bases at J, with 12 bases between the two ends. DNA of the CDR3: TGTGCCAGCAGCGTATGGGAGGGCTCTGGAAACACCATATATTTT. Protein sequence: CASSVWEGSGNTIYF.

The rearrangement uses TRBV7-6 and TRBJ2-1, with D possibly matching TRBD2 (5 bases). The CDR3 contains 13 residues. V was clipped by 5 bases and J by 3 bases, with 8 bases between them. Germline V gives CDR1 SGHVS, CDR2 FNYEAQ. The DNA for the CDR3 is TGTGCCAGCAGCCCGGGGAACTACAATGAGCAGTTCTTC. Translation gives CASSPGNYNEQFF.

V and J are TRBV23-1 and TRBJ2-1; 10 bases map to TRBD2. TRBV23-1 is assigned to the ORF class and has an uncertain function. With 4 bases clipped from V and 4 bases from J, the junction kept 4 bases outside the gene matches. This CDR3 contains 15 residues. The CDR3 region is CASSPIAGGYNEQFF. In DNA form, the CDR3 reads TGCGCCAGCAGTCCAATAGCGGGAGGATACAATGAGCAGTTCTTC.

The chain uses TRBV2 and TRBJ1-3; the D gene is possibly TRBD1 (6 bases). V lost 7 bases to trimming and J lost 0 bases, with 16 bases between them. Looked up from germline, CDR1 is SNHLY and CDR2 is FYNNEI. There are 16 residues in the CDR3. The CDR3 DNA reads as TGTGCCAGCACCTCGGACAGCTCTAACTCTGGAAACACCATATATTTT. This encodes CASTSDSSNSGNTIYF. Full variable domain (missing parts from reference TRBV2 and TRBJ1-3): EPEVTQTPSHQVTQMGQEVILRCVPISNHLYFYWYRQILGQKVEFLVSFYNNEISEKSEIFDDQFSVERPDGSNFTLKIRSTKLEDSAMYFCASTSDSSNSGNTIYFGEGSWLTVV.

The chain combines TRBV27 with TRBJ2-7, with TRBD2 matching over 7 bases. Germline V gene data show CDR1 as MNHEY and CDR2 as SMNVEV (reference sequence). The J segment lost 6 bases and the V segment lost 2 bases, leaving 10 bases of the junction unmatched. The CDR3 covers 15 residues. The CDR3 protein is CASSLRRRGSAEQYF. Written as DNA, the CDR3 is TGTGCCAGCAGTTTACGGAGGCGGGGGTCGGCCGAGCAGTACTTC.

DNA of the CDR3: TGCGCCAGCAGCCAAGATCTCCTAGCGGGCGAGCAGTACTTC. It encodes CASSQDLLAGEQYF. The rearrangement links TRBV4-1 to TRBJ2-7; 8 bases map to TRBD2. Looked up from germline, CDR1 is MGHRA and CDR2 is YSYEKL. V dropped 0 bases and J dropped 6; count of bases not matched to a gene: 4. The CDR3 sequence is 14 residues long.

The gene calls are TRBV27 and TRBJ2-1; 7 nucleotides agree with TRBD1. Germline V gene sequence: CDR1 MNHEY, CDR2 SMNVEV (reference sequence). The CDR3 has 17 amino acids. V lost 5 bases to trimming and J lost 0 bases; unmatched junction nucleotides: 10. The DNA of the CDR3 is TGTGCCAGCAGTATGACAGGGATGGTCGGCTCCTACAATGAGCAGTTCTTC. It specifies CASSMTGMVGSYNEQFF.

V gene TRBV10-2 combines with J gene TRBJ1-5, with a weak D call TRBD1 (5 bases). Germline V gives CDR1 WSHSY, CDR2 SAAADI. There are 14 residues in the CDR3. The V and J ends lost 2 bases and 6 bases respectively, with 11 bases between them. CDR3 sequence (DNA): TGCGCCAGCAGTGAGCCGGGGCTCGGTCAGCCCCAGCATTTT. Translation: CASSEPGLGQPQHF.

V gene TRBV7-6 combines with J gene TRBJ2-7; 10 bases align to TRBD2. With V trimmed by 1 base and J by 1 base, 10 bases remained unmatched. The CDR3 runs to 18 residues. The germline V gene encodes CDR1 SGHVS and CDR2 FNYEAQ. CDR3 protein: CASSLEASGSFGSYEQYF. CDR3 DNA: TGTGCCAGCAGCTTAGAGGCTAGCGGGAGTTTCGGGTCCTACGAGCAGTACTTC.

This chain connects TRBV6-6 to TRBJ1-5, with 10 bases that match TRBD1. In germline, CDR1 is MNHNY, CDR2 SVGAGI (reference sequence). CDR3 length: 15 residues. V gave up 2 bases and J gave up 5 bases; unmatched junction bases: 3. The CDR3 here is CASSYRQGADQPQHF. CDR3 sequence (DNA): TGTGCCAGCAGTTACCGACAGGGGGCTGATCAGCCCCAGCATTTT.

J is TRBJ2-7 and V is TRBV30; D is unclear. The CDR3 extends over 13 amino acids. Trimming removed 0 bases from V and 6 bases from J, with 12 bases in between. CDR1 and CDR2 (germline): GTSNPN, SVGIG (reference sequence). CDR3 sequence: CAWSVTPAIEQYF. Here the CDR3 DNA reads TGTGCCTGGAGTGTAACTCCGGCTATCGAGCAGTACTTC.

This chain connects TRBV5-6 to TRBJ2-3; no definite D call. V dropped 2 bases and J dropped 0 bases, with 13 bases sitting between them. This CDR3 is 16 amino acids long. CDR1 and CDR2 from the germline V gene are SGHDT and YYEEEE. The CDR3 here is CASSLAVQTSTDTQYF. The CDR3 coding sequence is TGTGCCAGCAGCTTAGCTGTCCAAACTAGCACAGATACGCAGTATTTT.

This clone was picked up a small number of times. The chain couples TRBV7-6 to TRBJ2-5; D is undetermined. The CDR3 has 13 residues. Trimming removed 3 bases from V and 2 bases from J, with 7 bases in between. CDR1 and CDR2 from the germline V gene are SGHVS and FNYEAQ. The CDR3 is CASSLSGQETQYF. The CDR3 DNA reads TGTGCCAGCAGCTTGTCAGGACAAGAGACCCAGTACTTC.

The chain has TRBV4-3 and TRBJ2-7; TRBD2 might be the D (5 bases). The V end lost 0 bases, the J end lost 5 bases, and 8 bases lay between the germline ends. Germline V gene data show CDR1 as LGHNA and CDR2 as YSLEER. The CDR3 has 13 amino acids. For the CDR3, the DNA is TGCGCCAGCAGCCAAGATCACGGGAACGAGCAGTACTTC. Its translation is CASSQDHGNEQYF.

The chain couples TRBV7-9 to TRBJ2-7; a weak D match, TRBD2 (6 bases). Trimming shortened V by 0 bases and J by 2 bases, and 8 bases separated the two germline ends. Germline V CDR1 and CDR2: SEHNR, FQNEAQ (reference sequence). This CDR3 spans 14 amino acids. CDR3 DNA: TGTGCCAGCAGCTTAGCGGGGGAGGCCTACGAGCAGTACTTC. Protein: CASSLAGEAYEQYF. Complete variable domain (other parts from reference TRBV7-9 and TRBJ2-7): DTGVSQNPRHKITKRGQNVTFRCDPISEHNRLYWYRQTLGQGPEFLTYFQNEAQLEKSRLLSDRFSAERPKGSFSTLEIQRTEQGDSAMYLCASSLAGEAYEQYFGPGTRLTVT.

This chain uses TRBV5-6 with TRBJ1-5; 7 bases are a match to TRBD1. Germline CDR1 reads SGHDT; CDR2 reads YYEEEE. Trimming took 8 bases from V and 3 from J; bases not matched to a gene: 5. The CDR3 consists of 13 residues. CDR3 loop: CASQQGINQPQHF. The CDR3 coding sequence is TGTGCCAGTCAACAGGGGATCAATCAGCCCCAGCATTTT.

The chain employs TRBV15 and TRBJ2-7, with no clear D. This CDR3 comprises 16 residues. The V gene lost 0 bases and the J gene lost 0 bases, with 12 bases spanning the gap. Germline V lookup: CDR1 LNHNV, CDR2 YYDKDF (reference sequence). The CDR3 sequence is CATSRDQRVSSYEQYF. The CDR3 nucleotides read TGTGCCACCAGCAGAGATCAACGGGTGAGCTCCTACGAGCAGTACTTC. Drawing the rest from reference TRBV15 and TRBJ2-7, the complete variable domain is DAMVIQNPRYQVTQFGKPVTLSCSQTLNHNVMYWYQQKSSQAPKLLFHYYDKDFNNEADTPDNFQSRRPNTSFCFLDIRSPGLGDTAMYLCATSRDQRVSSYEQYFGPGTRLTVT.